The next 23 T cell receptor beta chains were all read from a single sample in a study of T cells in localized non-small cell lung cancer. Some clones are missing from TCRdb's copy, which holds only in-frame ones; the method was immunoSEQ multiplex PCR. Here the sample spans approximately 29,000 clones, approximately 80% being singletons. The sample here was peripheral blood, taken before any cancer treatment. The receptors were sampled from a male donor at least 60 years old with stage II squamous cell lung carcinoma.

The chain is built from TRBV5-1 and TRBJ2-7, with no clear D. The CDR3 covers 13 residues. CDR1 and CDR2 from the germline V gene are SGHRS and YFSETQ. V lost 4 bases to trimming and J lost 1 base, with 9 bases between them. CDR3 region: CASSATDSYEQYF. In DNA, the CDR3 is TGCGCCAGCAGCGCTACTGATTCCTACGAGCAGTACTTC.

As for this clone: The junction shows a germline mismatch at one end, possibly a read error. The genes are TRBV7-3 and TRBJ2-6; TRBD1 agrees at 8 bases. CDR1 SGHTA and CDR2 FQGTGA come from the germline V gene. This CDR3 has 15 residues. CDR3 amino acids: CASSLTGGATNVLTF. As DNA, the CDR3 is TGTGCCAGCAGCCTAACAGGGGGAGCTACTAACGTCCTGACTTTC.

The V and J genes are TRBV29-1 and TRBJ1-2; D is unclear. Germline lookup yields CDR1 SQVTM and CDR2 ANQGSEA. The V end lost 4 bases, the J end lost 0 bases, and 6 bases lay between the germline ends. This CDR3 spans 12 amino acids. CDR3 DNA: TGCAGCGTTGGGCCAGCTAACTATGGCTACACCTTC. Translated: CSVGPANYGYTF.

This rearrangement joins TRBV11-2 to TRBJ1-5; 7 bases align to TRBD1. The V segment lost 4 bases and the J segment 0 bases; nucleotides outside the gene matches: 3. CDR3 size: 15 residues. CDR1 and CDR2 (germline): SGHAT, FQNNGV. The CDR3 DNA follows: TGTGCCAGCAGCTCGACAGGGTATAGCAATCAGCCCCAGCATTTT. Its translation: CASSSTGYSNQPQHF.

The chain carries TRBV11-2 and TRBJ1-1; TRBD1 agrees at 8 bases. The germline V gene has CDR1 SGHAT and CDR2 FQNNGV. V trimming: 5 bases; J trimming: 2 bases; junction bases outside the gene matches: 4. CDR3 length: 14 amino acids. The CDR3 is CASSADRGNTEAFF. In DNA form, the CDR3 reads TGTGCCAGCAGCGCCGACAGGGGTAACACTGAAGCTTTCTTT.

The V and J genes are TRBV5-1 and TRBJ1-2, with D possibly matching TRBD1 (6 bases). V lost 5 bases to trimming and J lost 2 bases, with 10 bases between them. Germline values: CDR1 SGHRS, CDR2 YFSETQ. This CDR3 region has 13 residues. CDR3 nucleotide sequence: TGCGCCAGCAGATGGGACATGAACTATGGCTACACCTTC. It encodes CASRWDMNYGYTF.

The chain carries TRBV5-4 and TRBJ1-1; the D is unclear. The CDR3 is 11 amino acids. Trimming shortened V by 3 bases and J by 1 base, and 1 base separated the two germline ends. CDR1 and CDR2 from the germline V gene are SGHNT and YYREEE (reference sequence). CDR3 DNA sequence: TGTGCCAGCAGCTCGAACACTGAAGCTTTCTTT. Amino acids: CASSSNTEAFF.

The chain couples TRBV5-4 to TRBJ2-3, with 8 bases fitting TRBD2. CDR1 is SGHNT and CDR2 is YYREEE in the germline V gene (reference sequence). V was pared by 0 bases and J by 0 bases, with 3 bases of the junction left unmatched. CDR3 length: 16 amino acids. The CDR3 bases are TGTGCCAGCAGCTTGGGAGCGGGAGTCAGCACAGATACGCAGTATTTT. Protein sequence: CASSLGAGVSTDTQYF.

The CDR3 protein is CASSERTNWYNEQFF. The CDR3 nucleotides read TGTGCCAGCAGTGAAAGGACGAATTGGTACAATGAGCAGTTCTTC. This chain joins TRBV2 and TRBJ2-1; D unresolved. V lost 2 bases and J lost 4, with 12 bases in between. CDR1 SNHLY and CDR2 FYNNEI come from the germline V gene. The CDR3 covers 15 residues.

This clone showed up just once. V and J are TRBV10-2 and TRBJ1-5, with 8 bases that match TRBD1. The trim removed 8 bases at V and 6 bases at J, leaving 12 bases unmatched. The CDR3 is made up of 15 amino acids. Germline CDR1 and CDR2: WSHSY and SAAADI. The CDR3 bases are TGCGCCAGCGCGGATGGACAGGGCAGGGTTCAGCCCCAGCATTTT. Amino acid sequence: CASADGQGRVQPQHF.

The chain couples TRBV27 to TRBJ1-4; 10 bases line up with TRBD1. Germline trimming cut 6 bases from V and 2 bases from J; bases unmatched to any gene: 6. The CDR3 covers 16 residues. CDR1 MNHEY and CDR2 SMNVEV come from the germline V gene (reference sequence). The CDR3 DNA follows: TGTGCCAGCAGCACCCTGACAGGGGGCACTAATGAAAAACTGTTTTTT. This encodes CASSTLTGGTNEKLFF.

V usage is TRBV6-4 and J usage is TRBJ2-3; 8 bases fit TRBD2. CDR3 size: 15 residues. The J segment lost 2 bases and the V segment lost 4 bases, leaving 5 bases of the junction unmatched. Germline loops: CDR1 MRHNA, CDR2 SNTAGT. The CDR3 bases are TGTGCCAGCAGTGTTCGCGGGGGGTCCACAGATACGCAGTATTTT. It translates to CASSVRGGSTDTQYF.

The table lists this clone with a few counts. The chain recombines TRBV5-1 with TRBJ1-2, with 8 nucleotides matching TRBD1. The J segment lost 7 bases and the V segment lost 4 bases, leaving 9 bases of the junction unmatched. CDR1 is SGHRS and CDR2 is YFSETQ in the germline V gene. The CDR3 contains 14 residues. Written as DNA, the CDR3 is TGCGCCAGCAGCCTAATACAGGGGGGAAGTGGCTACACCTTC. It specifies CASSLIQGGSGYTF.

J is TRBJ2-7 and V is TRBV11-2; 11 bases are a match to TRBD2. The CDR3 has 15 amino acids. Germline V CDR1 and CDR2: SGHAT, FQNNGV. Trimming cost V 3 bases and J 6 bases; bases outside gene matches: 7. CDR3 protein: CASSLSSLAGGEQYF. Here the CDR3 DNA reads TGTGCCAGCAGCTTGAGTTCCCTAGCGGGGGGCGAGCAGTACTTC.

The chain employs TRBV5-4 and TRBJ2-7, with D possibly being TRBD1 or TRBD2 (6 bases each). The germline V gene encodes CDR1 SGHNT and CDR2 YYREEE (reference sequence). Between the trimmed V and J ends, which lost 3 bases and 11 bases, there was a span of 15 bases. The CDR3 extends over 12 amino acids. CDR3 loop: CASSSDRGAKYF. CDR3 coding DNA: TGTGCCAGCAGCTCCGATAGGGGGGCAAAGTACTTC.

V is TRBV6-1 and J is TRBJ1-2, with 7 bases lining up with TRBD1. Germline-derived CDR1 and CDR2 are MNHNS and SASEGT. The CDR3 sequence is 13 residues long. Trimming removed 6 bases from V and 6 bases from J; junction bases left unmatched: 7. The CDR3 DNA reads TGTGCCAGCAGAGAGACAGGGTCGCATGGCTACACCTTC. Translating it yields CASRETGSHGYTF.

This chain links TRBV7-2 with TRBJ2-1, with 9 bases that match TRBD2. Germline values: CDR1 SGHTA, CDR2 FQGNSA. The CDR3 extends over 14 amino acids. Trimming took 6 bases from V and 8 from J; bases not matched to a gene: 8. The CDR3 bases are TGTGCCAGCAGTCGGCGGGAGGGCCGCGATGAGCAGTTCTTC. It encodes CASSRREGRDEQFF.

The chain combines TRBV27 with TRBJ1-5; 8 bases line up with TRBD1. The germline V gene has CDR1 MNHEY and CDR2 SMNVEV (reference sequence). V dropped 10 bases and J dropped 7; count of bases not matched to a gene: 12. This CDR3 has 14 residues. This chain's CDR3 is CATQKGAGGQPQHF. In DNA form, the CDR3 reads TGTGCCACCCAGAAGGGGGCAGGGGGCCAGCCCCAGCATTTT.

This rearrangement joins TRBV7-2 to TRBJ2-3; D uncertain. Germline values: CDR1 SGHTA, CDR2 FQGNSA. The CDR3 runs 13 residues. The V end was cut by 1 base, the J end by 3 bases, with 5 bases between. The CDR3 DNA reads TGTGCCAGCAGCTTAGTAGTTACAGATACGCAGTATTTT. Its protein is CASSLVVTDTQYF.

The chain links TRBV19 to TRBJ1-5, with 11 bases aligning to TRBD1. Germline V gene lookup returns CDR1 LNHDA and CDR2 SQIVND (reference sequence). The CDR3 loop spans 17 amino acids. V was clipped by 5 bases and J by 2 bases; unmatched bases: 8. The CDR3 region has the DNA TGTGCCAGTAGTTTCCTTGGACAGGGGGCGCGCAATCAGCCCCAGCATTTT. The encoded protein is CASSFLGQGARNQPQHF. Filled out from reference TRBV19 and TRBJ1-5, the complete variable domain reads DGGITQSPKYLFRKEGQNVTLSCEQNLNHDAMYWYRQDPGQGLRLIYYSQIVNDFQKGDIAEGYSVSREKKESFPLTVTSAQKNPTAFYLCASSFLGQGARNQPQHFGDGTRLSIL.

The V call is TRBV5-6, the J call TRBJ1-3; D remains ambiguous. Germline values: CDR1 SGHDT, CDR2 YYEEEE. The CDR3 has 16 residues. V lost 1 base and J lost 0, with 11 bases in between. The CDR3 nucleotides read TGTGCCAGCAGCTTGTTCCCGGGCAACTCTGGAAACACCATATATTTT. Translating it yields CASSLFPGNSGNTIYF.

The chain carries TRBV19 and TRBJ2-1; 7 nucleotides align to TRBD2. V lost 10 bases, J lost 9 bases, and 3 bases stayed unmatched. The CDR3 extends over 10 amino acids. CDR1 is LNHDA and CDR2 is SQIVND in the germline V gene (reference sequence). As DNA, the CDR3 is TGTGCCACAGGGAGGGTTGAGCAGTTCTTC. Translated, it gives CATGRVEQFF.

V is TRBV7-9 and J is TRBJ2-5, with a possible D match to TRBD1 (5 bases). V dropped 1 base and J dropped 8 bases, with 8 bases sitting between them. Germline CDR1 SEHNR, CDR2 FQNEAQ (reference sequence). The CDR3 is 12 amino acids. The DNA of the CDR3 is TGTGCCAGCAGCTTAGAAGGGGTAACCCAGTACTTC. This codes for CASSLEGVTQYF.